This T cell receptor beta chain was recorded in a study of tumor-infiltrating lymphocytes in primary liver carcinoma. The overall study: Spanning 4.2 to 10 cm, the tumors were T1-T3 N0M0. Study-wide points: Only about 8-25% of top clones were detected in each of the five tumor regions.

About this clonotype: Its matching antigen is unknown. The junction differs from germline at one of its ends, possibly a read error.

Starting material for RNA and DNA co-extraction consisted of about 20-33 mg of unsorted bulk tissue. The cohort consisted of patients whose primary liver carcinoma was surgically resected. Researchers generated TCR beta cDNA from roughly 500 ng of total RNA, relying on a constant-region primer. Slightly modified ARM-PCR with three nested multiplex PCR rounds yielded TCR beta libraries. Both of the initial two PCR rounds ran for about 9 cycles and employed TRBV1-TRBV30 forward primers alongside a C-beta reverse primer. Each CDR3 protein gets one entry after TCRdb re-called the multiplex PCR reads with MiXCR. The sample carries roughly 70,000 distinct CDR3 sequences, about two thirds recorded once. Germline-derived CDR1 and CDR2 are MGHRA and YSYEKL. The CDR3 has 17 amino acids.

J is TRBJ2-2 and V is TRBV4-1; 8 nucleotides line up with TRBD2. The sequence derives from a man in his forties or fifties with primary liver carcinoma and hepatitis B virus infection. The material sequenced was liver tumor tissue from sampling region 4. Subset reported: tumor region T4, right-lateral pole. The CDR3 nucleotides read TGCGCCAGCAGCCAAGATAGAGCGGGAGCGAACACCGGGGGGCTGTTTTTT. Encoded protein: CASSQDRAGANTGGLFF.